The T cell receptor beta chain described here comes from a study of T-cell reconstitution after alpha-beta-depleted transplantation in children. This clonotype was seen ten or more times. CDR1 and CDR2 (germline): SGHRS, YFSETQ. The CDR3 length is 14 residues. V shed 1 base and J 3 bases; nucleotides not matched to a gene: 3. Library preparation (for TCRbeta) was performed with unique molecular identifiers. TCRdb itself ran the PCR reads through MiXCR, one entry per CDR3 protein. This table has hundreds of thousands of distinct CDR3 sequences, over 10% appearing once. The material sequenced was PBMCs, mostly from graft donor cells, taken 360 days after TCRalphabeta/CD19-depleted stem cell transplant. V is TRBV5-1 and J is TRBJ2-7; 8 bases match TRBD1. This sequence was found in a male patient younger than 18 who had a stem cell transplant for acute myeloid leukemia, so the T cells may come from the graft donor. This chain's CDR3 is CASSLRTGNYEQYF. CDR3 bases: TGCGCCAGCAGCTTGCGGACAGGGAACTACGAGCAGTACTTC.